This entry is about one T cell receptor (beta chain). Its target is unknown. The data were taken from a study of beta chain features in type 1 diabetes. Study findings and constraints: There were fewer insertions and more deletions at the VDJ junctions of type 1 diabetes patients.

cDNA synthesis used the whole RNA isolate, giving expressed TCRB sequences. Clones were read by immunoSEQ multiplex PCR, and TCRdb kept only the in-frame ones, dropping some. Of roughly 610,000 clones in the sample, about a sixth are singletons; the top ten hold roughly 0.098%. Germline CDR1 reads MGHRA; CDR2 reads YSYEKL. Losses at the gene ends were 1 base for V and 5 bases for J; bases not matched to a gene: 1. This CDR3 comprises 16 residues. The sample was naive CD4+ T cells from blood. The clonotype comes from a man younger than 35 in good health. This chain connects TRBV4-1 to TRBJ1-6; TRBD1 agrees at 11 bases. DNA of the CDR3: TGCGCCAGCAGCCAAGGGGACAGGGGGAATAATTCACCCCTCCACTTT. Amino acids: CASSQGDRGNNSPLHF.